These T cell receptor beta chains were read from a single sample in a study of T cells in Graves' hyperthyroidism and ophthalmopathy. TCRdb re-derived calls from the multiplex PCR reads in MiXCR, one entry per CDR3 protein. The table shows 500,000 to 600,000 distinct CDR3 sequences, with nearly 20% occurring only once. The sequencing sample was made of blood. These receptors all come from a man aged 35-49 years with Graves' ophthalmopathy. Both conserved end residues are part of each CDR3. The order of the fields is J gene, D gene, V gene, clone size, CDR3 DNA, CDR3 protein. D genes are given only for firm matches. Clone size is stated in some rows and not others, as once, few, many or a class when expanded.

>TRBJ2-7|TRBD2|TRBV12-3/TRBV12-4|many
TGTGCCAGCAGTTTAGAGCTAGCGGGGGCCCAGCAGTACTTC
CASSLELAGAQQYF
>TRBJ2-5|TRBD2|TRBV12-3/TRBV12-4|many
TGTGCCAGCAGTTTAGCGGGGACTAGCGGGGGGGCCATAGAGACCCAGTACTTC
CASSLAGTSGGAIETQYF
>TRBJ1-1|.|TRBV5-1|.
TGCGCCAGCAGTTACGCAGGGGATAGGAGCACTGAAGCTTTCTTT
CASSYAGDRSTEAFF
>TRBJ2-3|TRBD1|TRBV18|.
TGTGCCAGCTCGGAACAGGGGCCCTTTGCTTACACAGATACGCAGTATTTT
CASSEQGPFAYTDTQYF
>TRBJ1-1|TRBD1|TRBV6-2/TRBV6-3|.
TGTGCCAGCAGTTACTCGACAGGGCCTTCTGAAGCTTTCTTT
CASSYSTGPSEAFF
>TRBJ1-1|.|TRBV7-6|.
TGTGCCAGCAGCTTAGGGACAACTAACACTGAAGCTTTCTTT
CASSLGTTNTEAFF
>TRBJ2-2|.|TRBV6-1|once
TGTGCCACCCCCAGGTTTACCGGGGAGCTGTTTTTT
CATPRFTGELFF
>TRBJ1-2|.|TRBV6-5|many
TGTGCCAGCAGTTACTTGACAGGCGGTACTAACTATGGCTACACCTTC
CASSYLTGGTNYGYTF
>TRBJ2-5|TRBD2|TRBV4-1|few
TGTGCCAGCAGCCAAGATGGAGGAGCGGGAGCTGGAGAGACCCAGTACTTC
CASSQDGGAGAGETQYF
>TRBJ2-7|TRBD2|TRBV5-1|.
TGCGCCAGCAGCTTGGCCACGACTAGCGGGAAGTACAATGAGCAGTACTTC
CASSLATTSGKYNEQYF
>TRBJ2-5|TRBD2|TRBV27|many
TGTGCCAGCAGCTTGGGACTAGTCTCGGATAGCGGGAAAGAGACCCAGTACTTC
CASSLGLVSDSGKETQYF
>TRBJ2-1|TRBD2|TRBV20-1|many
TGCAGTGCTAGTGGTCTAGCGGGAGGCGTTAATGAGCAGTTCTTC
CSASGLAGGVNEQFF
>TRBJ2-1|.|TRBV14|.
TGTGCCAGCAGCCAGGTTCAATTGAATGAGCAGTTCTTC
CASSQVQLNEQFF
>TRBJ2-5|.|TRBV30|few
TGTGCCTGGAGCCGGACTATAAGCGAGACCCAGTACTTC
CAWSRTISETQYF
>TRBJ2-1|TRBD2|TRBV4-3|.
TGCGCCAGCAGCCAAGAGTGGACTAGTTACAGGTCAGTCCCGTTCTTC
CASSQEWTSYRSVPFF
>TRBJ1-2|.|TRBV10-3|.
TGTGCCATCAGTTATAACTATGGCTACACCTTC
CAISYNYGYTF
>TRBJ2-3|TRBD2|TRBV5-1|many
TGCGCCAGCAGCTTGGCCGCGGGACTAGCGGGGGCGGCAGATACGCAGTATTTT
CASSLAAGLAGAADTQYF
>TRBJ1-6|.|TRBV7-9|.
TGTGCCAGCAGCTTGGGGGGGCGTATGGATTCACCCCTCCACTTT
CASSLGGRMDSPLHF
>TRBJ2-7|.|TRBV20-1|.
TGCAGTGCTATGTTCCACGGCGGGAAGAGCTCCTACGAGCAGTACTTC
CSAMFHGGKSSYEQYF
>TRBJ1-1|TRBD1|TRBV30|few
TGTGCCTGGGCTACGGCAGGGGGCAAGCCTGAAGCTTTCTTT
CAWATAGGKPEAFF
>TRBJ2-3|TRBD2|TRBV7-2|few
TGTGCCAGCAGCTTTAGCGGGAGGGGCACAGATACGCAGTATTTT
CASSFSGRGTDTQYF
>TRBJ2-7|.|TRBV12-3/TRBV12-4|many
TGTGCCAGCAGTCGAGTCCACGTCTCATACGAGCAGTACTTC
CASSRVHVSYEQYF
>TRBJ1-4|.|TRBV5-1|few
TGCGCCAGCAGCTTGCAAGGGTTTGGGGAAAAACTGTTTTTT
CASSLQGFGEKLFF
>TRBJ2-6|.|TRBV2|.
TGTGCCAGCAGTGAAGGTCCGTTGTGGGGAACCGGGGCCAACGTCCTGACTTTC
CASSEGPLWGTGANVLTF
>TRBJ2-7|.|TRBV12-3/TRBV12-4|many
TGTGCCAGCAGGGAAGCGGGCCGAACCTACGAGCAGTACTTC
CASREAGRTYEQYF
>TRBJ2-1|.|TRBV18|.
TGTGCCAGCTCACCGAAGGACACCAGGTTGGGCTACAATGAGCAGTTCTTC
CASSPKDTRLGYNEQFF
>TRBJ1-4|TRBD1|TRBV5-8|few
TGTGCCAGCAGCTGGGGACAGGCTAATGAAAAACTGTTTTTT
CASSWGQANEKLFF
>TRBJ2-5|TRBD2|TRBV19|.
TGTGCCAGTAAACTAGCGGGAGACGAGACCCAGTACTTC
CASKLAGDETQYF
>TRBJ1-1|TRBD1|TRBV30|few
TGTGCCAGTCCCCCCGCACCGGGACAGGTATCGATAGCTTTCTTT
CASPPAPGQVSIAFF
>TRBJ2-6|.|TRBV24-1|.
TGTGCCACCCGAGCTCCTGGGGCCAACGTCCTGACTTTC
CATRAPGANVLTF
>TRBJ2-1|TRBD1|TRBV4-1|.
TGCGCCAGCAGCCAAACCGGGACAGGGAAAGTAGACAATGAGCAGTTCTTC
CASSQTGTGKVDNEQFF
>TRBJ2-2|TRBD1|TRBV30|few
TGTGCCTCCGACAGGGGGCGGAACACCGGGGAGCTGTTTTTT
CASDRGRNTGELFF
>TRBJ1-1|.|TRBV12-3/TRBV12-4|many
TGTGCCAGCAGTTTATACGGCGGCACTGAAGCTTTCTTT
CASSLYGGTEAFF
>TRBJ2-1|TRBD2|TRBV5-1|many
TGCGCCAGCTCCTACGGGGGGAGGGCGAATGAGCAGTTCTTC
CASSYGGRANEQFF
>TRBJ1-5|.|TRBV19|many
TGTGCCAGTAGATCTGGGAGCAATCAGCCCCAGCATTTT
CASRSGSNQPQHF
>TRBJ2-6|TRBD1|TRBV6-5|.
TGTGCCAGCAGTTACTCGTTCCATGGGCCGGGACAGCTCCCTTCTGGGGCCAACGTCCTGACTTTC
CASSYSFHGPGQLPSGANVLTF